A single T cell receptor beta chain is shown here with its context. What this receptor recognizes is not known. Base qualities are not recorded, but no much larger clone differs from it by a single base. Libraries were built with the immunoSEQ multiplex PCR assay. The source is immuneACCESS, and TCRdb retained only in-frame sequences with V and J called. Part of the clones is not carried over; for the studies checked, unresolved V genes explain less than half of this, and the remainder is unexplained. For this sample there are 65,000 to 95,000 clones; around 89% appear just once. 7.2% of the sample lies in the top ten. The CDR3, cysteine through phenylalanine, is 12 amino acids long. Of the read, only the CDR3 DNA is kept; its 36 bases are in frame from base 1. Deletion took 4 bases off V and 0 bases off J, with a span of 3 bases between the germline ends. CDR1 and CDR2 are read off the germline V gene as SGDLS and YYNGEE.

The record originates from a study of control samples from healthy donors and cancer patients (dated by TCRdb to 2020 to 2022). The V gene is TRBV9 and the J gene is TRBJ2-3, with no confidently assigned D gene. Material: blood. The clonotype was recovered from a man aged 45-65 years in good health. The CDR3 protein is CASSFSTDTQYF. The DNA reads TGTGCCAGCAGCTTTAGCACAGATACGCAGTATTTT.